This TCR beta chain appears in the sequencing data of a study of cytomegalovirus exposure and HLA in healthy donors. Background on the study: Of the donors genotyped, approximately 400 in all, about 80% fell in the Caucasian-associated ancestry cluster.

Study-level findings and limits: Later, TCR association rates were found to vary by HLA locus, highest for DRB1 and lowest for HLA-C. Roughly 170 TCR beta chains were listed as cytomegalovirus-associated.

The germline V gene has CDR1 MRHNA and CDR2 SNTAGT. Trimming shortened V by 3 bases and J by 13 bases, and 19 bases separated the two germline ends. The length of the CDR3 is 14 residues. The study ran its PCR with 60 Vbeta and 13 Jbeta primers. Profiled with immunoSEQ multiplex PCR; TCRdb holds only in-frame clones, not every one. This table holds 200,000 to 250,000 clones, about four fifths found once. Concerning this clone itself: Its matching antigen is unknown.

The source of this sequence is a middle-aged woman in good health and CMV-seropositive. The chain uses TRBV6-4 and TRBJ2-1, with D perhaps TRBD2 (6 bases). The sequenced material came from PBMCs. In DNA, the CDR3 is TGTGCCAGCAGTGAAAGTGGGGGGATAGCCAGACAGTTCTTC. Translated: CASSESGGIARQFF.